The source of this T cell receptor beta chain is a study of early T cells in non-severe SARS-CoV-2 infection. For the study at large: Sequencing was performed on bulk RNA from unsorted whole blood, leaving chains unpaired.

CDR1 is ENHRY and CDR2 is SYGVKD in the germline V gene. The V gene end was trimmed by 5 bases and the J gene end by 3 bases; junction bases not matched to a gene: 7. The CDR3 contains 15 residues. Overall study results and limits: Reliance on VDJdb matching favored anti-spike CD8 responses; private and CD4 specificities were missed.

Individual cDNA molecules received unique molecular identifiers. One entry per CDR3 protein results from TCRdb running MiXCR on the 5' RACE reads. Found here are tens of thousands of distinct CDR3 sequences, around 10% of them singletons; the top ten hold just over 2.5%. As to this clonotype: Antigen unknown.

Sequenced here: whole blood, sampled at baseline. This TCR was sampled from an adult who was a healthcare worker with PCR-confirmed SARS-CoV-2 infection or an uninfected control (not recorded which). The genes are TRBV10-3 and TRBJ1-5; 7 bases map to TRBD1. The CDR3 nucleotides are TGTGCCATCAGTAGACAGGGATCCCCCAATCAGCCCCAGCATTTT. It is translated as CAISRQGSPNQPQHF.